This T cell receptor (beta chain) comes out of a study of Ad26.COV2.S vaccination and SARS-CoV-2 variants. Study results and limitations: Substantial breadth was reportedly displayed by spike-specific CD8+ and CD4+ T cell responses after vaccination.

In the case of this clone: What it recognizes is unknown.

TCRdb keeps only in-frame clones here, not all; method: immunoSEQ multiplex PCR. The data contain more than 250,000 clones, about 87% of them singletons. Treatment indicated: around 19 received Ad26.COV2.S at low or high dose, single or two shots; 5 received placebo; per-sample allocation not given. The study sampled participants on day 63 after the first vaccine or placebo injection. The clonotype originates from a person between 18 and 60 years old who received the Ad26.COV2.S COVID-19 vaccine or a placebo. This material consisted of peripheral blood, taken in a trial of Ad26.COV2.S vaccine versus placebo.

CDR3 nucleotides: TGTGCCAGTACCCCATGGGGGCAGGGGGCCGATGGCTACACCTTC. It specifies CASTPWGQGADGYTF. This sequence joins TRBV19 and TRBJ1-2; 8 bases are a match to TRBD1. CDR3 length equals 15 residues. Germline V gene lookup returns CDR1 LNHDA and CDR2 SQIVND (reference sequence). With V trimmed by 7 bases and J by 6 bases, 13 bases remained unmatched.